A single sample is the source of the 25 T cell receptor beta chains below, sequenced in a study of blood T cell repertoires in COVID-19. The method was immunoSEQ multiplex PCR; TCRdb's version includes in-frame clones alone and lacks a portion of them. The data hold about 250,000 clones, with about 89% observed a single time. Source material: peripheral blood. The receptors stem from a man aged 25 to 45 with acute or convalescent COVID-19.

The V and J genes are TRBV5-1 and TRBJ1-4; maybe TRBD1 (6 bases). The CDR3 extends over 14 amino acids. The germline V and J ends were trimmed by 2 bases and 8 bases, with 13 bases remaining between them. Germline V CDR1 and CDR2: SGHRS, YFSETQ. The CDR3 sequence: CASSLTGRWEKLFF. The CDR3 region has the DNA TGCGCCAGCAGCTTAACAGGGCGCTGGGAAAAACTGTTTTTT. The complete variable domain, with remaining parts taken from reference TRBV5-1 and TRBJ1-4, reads KAGVTQTPRYLIKTRGQQVTLSCSPISGHRSVSWYQQTPGQGLQFLFEYFSETQRNKGNFPGRFSGRQFSNSRSEMNVSTLELGDSALYLCASSLTGRWEKLFFGSGTQLSVL.

The DNA of the CDR3 is TGTGCCAGCAGCACTGGACAGGGATCCTACGAGCAGTACTTC. Protein: CASSTGQGSYEQYF. This chain connects TRBV3-1 (or the pseudogene TRBV3-2) to TRBJ2-7; 8 positions match TRBD1. There are 14 residues in the CDR3. V dropped 5 bases and J dropped 1; count of bases not matched to a gene: 4. Germline values: CDR1 LGHDT, CDR2 YNNKEL (reference sequence).

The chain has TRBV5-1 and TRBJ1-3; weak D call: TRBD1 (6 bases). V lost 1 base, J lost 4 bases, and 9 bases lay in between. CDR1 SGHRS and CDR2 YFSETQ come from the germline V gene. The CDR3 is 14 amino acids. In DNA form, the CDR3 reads TGCGCCAGCAGCTTGTCGGGGACAGGAAACACCATATATTTT. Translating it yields CASSLSGTGNTIYF.

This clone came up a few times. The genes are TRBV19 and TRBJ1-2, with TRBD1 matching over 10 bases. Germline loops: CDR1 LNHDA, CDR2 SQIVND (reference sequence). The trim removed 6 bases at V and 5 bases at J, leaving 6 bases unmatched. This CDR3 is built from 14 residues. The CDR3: CASRPGQGGYGYTF. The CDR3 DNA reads TGTGCCAGTAGACCCGGACAGGGGGGGTATGGCTACACCTTC.

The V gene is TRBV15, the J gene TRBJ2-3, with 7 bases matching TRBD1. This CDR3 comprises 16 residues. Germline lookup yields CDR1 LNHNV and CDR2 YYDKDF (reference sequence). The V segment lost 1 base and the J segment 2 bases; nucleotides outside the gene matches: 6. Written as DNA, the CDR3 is TGTGCCACCAGCAGAGGCAGGGGGTCCCCCACAGATACGCAGTATTTT. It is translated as CATSRGRGSPTDTQYF.

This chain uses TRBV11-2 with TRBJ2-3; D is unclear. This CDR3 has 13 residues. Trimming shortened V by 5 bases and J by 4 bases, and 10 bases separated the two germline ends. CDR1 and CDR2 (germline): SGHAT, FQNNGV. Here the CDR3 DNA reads TGTGCCAGCAGCCCTCAGTTCCCAGATACGCAGTATTTT. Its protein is CASSPQFPDTQYF. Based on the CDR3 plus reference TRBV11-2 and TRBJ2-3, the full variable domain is EAGVAQSPRYKIIEKRQSVAFWCNPISGHATLYWYQQILGQGPKLLIQFQNNGVVDDSQLPKDRFSAERLKGVDSTLKIQPAKLEDSAVYLCASSPQFPDTQYFGPGTRLTVL.

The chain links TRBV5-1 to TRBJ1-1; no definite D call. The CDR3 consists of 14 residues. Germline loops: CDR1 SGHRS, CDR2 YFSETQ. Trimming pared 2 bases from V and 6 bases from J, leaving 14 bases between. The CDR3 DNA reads TGCGCCAGCAGCTTTGAGGGCCGAGGCTCTGAAGCTTTCTTT. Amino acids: CASSFEGRGSEAFF.

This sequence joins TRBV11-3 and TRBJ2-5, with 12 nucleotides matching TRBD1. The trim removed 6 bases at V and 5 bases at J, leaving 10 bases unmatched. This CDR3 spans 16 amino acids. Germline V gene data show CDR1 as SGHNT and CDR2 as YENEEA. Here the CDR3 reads CASSSRGDRGLETQYF. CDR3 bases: TGTGCCAGCAGTTCTCGAGGGGACAGGGGGCTGGAGACCCAGTACTTC.

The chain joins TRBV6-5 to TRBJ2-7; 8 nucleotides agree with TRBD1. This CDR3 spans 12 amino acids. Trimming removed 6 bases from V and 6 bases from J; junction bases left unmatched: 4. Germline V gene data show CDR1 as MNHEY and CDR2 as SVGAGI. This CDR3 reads CASRLTGGEQYF. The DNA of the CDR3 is TGTGCCAGCAGGTTAACAGGGGGCGAGCAGTACTTC.

This CDR3 reads CASRPGPRRGEQYF. The CDR3 DNA follows: TGTGCCAGCAGACCGGGTCCCCGAAGAGGCGAGCAGTACTTC. The chain uses TRBV2 and TRBJ2-7; D is unresolved. Germline V gene sequence: CDR1 SNHLY, CDR2 FYNNEI. This CDR3 contains 14 residues. The ends were cut back, 6 bases at V and 6 bases at J, with 18 bases in the middle.

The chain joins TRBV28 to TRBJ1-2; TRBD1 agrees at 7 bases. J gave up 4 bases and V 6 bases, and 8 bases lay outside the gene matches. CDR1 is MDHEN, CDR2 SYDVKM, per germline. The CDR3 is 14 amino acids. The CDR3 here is CASRTPGQLYGYTF. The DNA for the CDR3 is TGTGCCAGCAGGACTCCGGGACAGCTCTATGGCTACACCTTC.

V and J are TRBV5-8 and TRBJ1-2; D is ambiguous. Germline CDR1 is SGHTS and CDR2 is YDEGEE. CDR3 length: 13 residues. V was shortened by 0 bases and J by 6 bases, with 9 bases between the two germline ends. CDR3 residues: CASSLDISNGYTF. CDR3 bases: TGTGCCAGCAGCTTGGACATCTCAAATGGCTACACCTTC.

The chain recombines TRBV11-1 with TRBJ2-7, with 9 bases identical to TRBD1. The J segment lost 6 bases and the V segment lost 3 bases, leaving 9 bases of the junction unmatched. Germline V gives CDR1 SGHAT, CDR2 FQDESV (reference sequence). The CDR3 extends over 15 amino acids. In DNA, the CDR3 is TGTGCCAGCAGCTTTAGGCGGGACAGGGTATCCGAGCAGTACTTC. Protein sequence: CASSFRRDRVSEQYF.

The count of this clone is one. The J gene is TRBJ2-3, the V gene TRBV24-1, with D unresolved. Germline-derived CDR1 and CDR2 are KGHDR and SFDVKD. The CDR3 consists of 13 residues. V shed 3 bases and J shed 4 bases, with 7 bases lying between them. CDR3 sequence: CATSDRVPDTQYF. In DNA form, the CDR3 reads TGTGCCACCAGTGATCGCGTACCAGATACGCAGTATTTT.

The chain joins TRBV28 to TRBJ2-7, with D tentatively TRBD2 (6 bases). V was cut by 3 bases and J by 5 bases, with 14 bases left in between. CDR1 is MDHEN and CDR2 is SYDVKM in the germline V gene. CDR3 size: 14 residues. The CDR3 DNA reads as TGTGCCAGCAGTTTTTTGGCGGGGAACGACGAGCAGTACTTC. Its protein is CASSFLAGNDEQYF.

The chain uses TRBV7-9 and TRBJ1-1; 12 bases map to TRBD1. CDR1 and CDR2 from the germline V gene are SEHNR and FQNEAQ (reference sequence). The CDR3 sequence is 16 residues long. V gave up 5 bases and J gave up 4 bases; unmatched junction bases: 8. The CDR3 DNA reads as TGTGCCAGCAGCCGCGGGACAGGGGGCTTGGGCACTGAAGCTTTCTTT. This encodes CASSRGTGGLGTEAFF.

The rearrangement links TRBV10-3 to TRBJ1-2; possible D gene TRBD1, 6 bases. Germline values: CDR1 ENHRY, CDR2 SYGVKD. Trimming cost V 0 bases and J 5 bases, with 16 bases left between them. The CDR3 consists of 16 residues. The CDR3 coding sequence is TGTGCCATCAGTGAGTCGGGGATGATGGGGGCATATGGCTACACCTTC. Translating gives CAISESGMMGAYGYTF.

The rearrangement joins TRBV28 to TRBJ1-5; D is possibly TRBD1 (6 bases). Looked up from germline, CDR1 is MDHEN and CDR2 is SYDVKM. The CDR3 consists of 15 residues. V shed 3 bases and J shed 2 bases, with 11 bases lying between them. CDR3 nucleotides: TGTGCCAGCAGTTTTGCAGGGGCGGGCAATCAGCCCCAGCATTTT. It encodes CASSFAGAGNQPQHF.

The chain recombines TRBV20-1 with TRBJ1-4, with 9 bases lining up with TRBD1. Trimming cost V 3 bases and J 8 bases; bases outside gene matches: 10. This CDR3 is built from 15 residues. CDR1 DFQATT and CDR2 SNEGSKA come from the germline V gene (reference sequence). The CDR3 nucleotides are TGCAGTGCTAGTGTAACCGGGACAGGGAGCGAAAAACTGTTTTTT. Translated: CSASVTGTGSEKLFF.

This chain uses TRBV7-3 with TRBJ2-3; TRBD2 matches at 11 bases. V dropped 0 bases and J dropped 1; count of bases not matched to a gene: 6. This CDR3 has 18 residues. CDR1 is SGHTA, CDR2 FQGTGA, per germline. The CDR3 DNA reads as TGTGCCAGCAGCTTAACTAGCGGGGGGGCTTGGGGCACAGATACGCAGTATTTT. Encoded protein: CASSLTSGGAWGTDTQYF.

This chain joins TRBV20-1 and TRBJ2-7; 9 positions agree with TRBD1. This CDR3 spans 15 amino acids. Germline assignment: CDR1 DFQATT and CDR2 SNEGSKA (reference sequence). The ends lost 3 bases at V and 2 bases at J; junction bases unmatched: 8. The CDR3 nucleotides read TGCAGTGCTAGTATCCGGCGGGACAGGGCCTACGAGCAGTACTTC. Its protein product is CSASIRRDRAYEQYF.

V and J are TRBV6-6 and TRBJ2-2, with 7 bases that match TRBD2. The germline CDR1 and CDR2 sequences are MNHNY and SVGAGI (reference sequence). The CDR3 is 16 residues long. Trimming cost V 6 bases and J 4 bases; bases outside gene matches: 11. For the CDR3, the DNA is TGTGCCAGCAGGGCGGGGAGGGAAGTCCTCACCGGGGAGCTGTTTTTT. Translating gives CASRAGREVLTGELFF.

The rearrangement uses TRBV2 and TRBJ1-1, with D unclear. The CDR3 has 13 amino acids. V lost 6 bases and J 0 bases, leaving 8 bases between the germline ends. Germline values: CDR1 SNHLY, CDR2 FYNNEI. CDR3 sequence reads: CASSGEMNTEAFF. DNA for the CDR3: TGTGCCAGCAGCGGAGAAATGAACACTGAAGCTTTCTTT.

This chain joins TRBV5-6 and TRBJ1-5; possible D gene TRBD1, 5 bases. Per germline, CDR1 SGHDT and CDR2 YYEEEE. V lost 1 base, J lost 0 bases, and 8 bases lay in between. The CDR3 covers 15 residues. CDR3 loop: CASSLWGGSNQPQHF. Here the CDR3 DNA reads TGTGCCAGCAGCTTGTGGGGGGGTAGCAATCAGCCCCAGCATTTT. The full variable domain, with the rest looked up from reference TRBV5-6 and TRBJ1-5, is DAGVTQSPTHLIKTRGQQVTLRCSPKSGHDTVSWYQQALGQGPQFIFQYYEEEERQRGNFPDRFSGHQFPNYSSELNVNALLLGDSALYLCASSLWGGSNQPQHFGDGTRLSIL.

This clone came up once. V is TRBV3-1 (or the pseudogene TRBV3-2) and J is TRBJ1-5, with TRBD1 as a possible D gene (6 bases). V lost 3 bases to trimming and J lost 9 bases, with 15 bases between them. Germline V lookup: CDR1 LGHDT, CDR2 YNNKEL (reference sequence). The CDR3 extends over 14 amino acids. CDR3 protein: CASSQGEGVWPQHF. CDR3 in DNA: TGTGCCAGCAGCCAGGGAGAGGGGGTATGGCCCCAGCATTTT.